What follows are 20 T cell receptor beta chains derived from one specimen sequenced in a study of OX40 agonist ivuxolimab in advanced cancers. This table comes from immunoSEQ multiplex PCR, and its TCRdb copy is limited to in-frame clones, with some not included. The sample includes 83,000 or so clones, over 90% seen only once; the top ten take about 0.7%. Specimen: CD4+ or CD8+ T cells sorted from blood, collected in a trial of the OX40 agonist ivuxolimab. The receptors were gathered from an adult with an advanced solid tumor such as melanoma, head and neck, liver or kidney cancer.

The rearrangement uses TRBV2 and TRBJ1-5; D remains ambiguous. V shed 3 bases and J shed 0 bases, with 0 bases lying between them. This CDR3 is 12 amino acids long. The germline V gene has CDR1 SNHLY and CDR2 FYNNEI. The DNA for the CDR3 is TGTGCCAGCAGTGATAGCAATCAGCCCCAGCATTTT. This translates into CASSDSNQPQHF.

The chain links TRBV7-8 to TRBJ2-1; 10 bases are shared with TRBD2. The CDR3 has 18 residues. Germline CDR1 reads SGHVS; CDR2 reads FQNEAQ. The ends lost 5 bases at V and 4 bases at J; junction bases unmatched: 14. The CDR3 DNA is TGTGCCAGCAGCCCATCGCCCCGGGGGACTAGCGCTTACAATGAGCAGTTCTTC. Its translation is CASSPSPRGTSAYNEQFF.

V usage is TRBV5-5 and J usage is TRBJ2-5; D is ambiguous. V was clipped by 7 bases and J by 4 bases, with 17 bases between them. The V gene's germline CDR1 is SGHKS and CDR2 YYEKEE (reference sequence). This CDR3 is 14 amino acids long. CDR3 DNA sequence: TGTGCCAGCGGGCCGGCGACACTTCTAGAGACCCAGTACTTC. It encodes CASGPATLLETQYF.

This chain links TRBV18 with TRBJ1-2, with TRBD1 matching over 7 bases. Germline V lookup: CDR1 KGHSH, CDR2 LQKENI. The CDR3 has 13 residues. Unmatched junction bases numbered 3, after V lost 5 bases and J lost 3 bases. For the CDR3, the DNA is TGTGCCAGCTCAGAAGGACAGGACTATGGCTACACCTTC. It translates to CASSEGQDYGYTF.

The genes are TRBV7-9 and TRBJ1-4; D ambiguous. Between the trimmed V and J ends, which lost 5 bases and 0 bases, there was a span of 7 bases. CDR3 length equals 14 residues. From germline, CDR1 is SEHNR and CDR2 FQNEAQ (reference sequence). CDR3 loop: CASSRVATNEKLFF. The DNA of the CDR3 is TGTGCCAGCAGCCGGGTTGCAACTAATGAAAAACTGTTTTTT.

The gene calls are TRBV9 and TRBJ2-3; D may correspond to TRBD1 or TRBD2 (5 bases each). This CDR3 has 19 amino acids. The V end lost 2 bases, the J end lost 2 bases, and 24 bases lay between the germline ends. Germline CDR1 is SGDLS and CDR2 is YYNGEE. The DNA for the CDR3 is TGTGCCAGCAGCGTTTCAAACATCGGGGCCCGGTCCGCCACAGATACGCAGTATTTT. Translated: CASSVSNIGARSATDTQYF.

The chain combines TRBV9 with TRBJ2-5; D is tentatively TRBD1 or TRBD2 (5 bases each). V was shortened by 3 bases and J by 1 base, with 13 bases between the two germline ends. The CDR3 runs 15 residues. The germline gives CDR1 SGDLS, CDR2 YYNGEE. The DNA for the CDR3 is TGTGCCAGCAGCGCCGGGGACGTGTCCCAAGAGACCCAGTACTTC. Translating it yields CASSAGDVSQETQYF.

The rearrangement joins TRBV18 to TRBJ2-5; no definite D call. Trimming shortened V by 6 bases and J by 5 bases, and 10 bases separated the two germline ends. This CDR3 contains 12 residues. From germline, CDR1 is KGHSH and CDR2 LQKENI. The CDR3 DNA reads TGTGCCAGCTCCCCAGTGGGGGAGACCCAGTACTTC. It yields the protein CASSPVGETQYF.

The sample holds one count of this clone. This chain joins TRBV11-2 and TRBJ1-5; the match to TRBD1 covers 7 bases. CDR1 and CDR2 (germline): SGHAT, FQNNGV. V was pared by 4 bases and J by 1 base, with 4 bases of the junction left unmatched. The CDR3 runs 15 residues. As DNA, the CDR3 is TGTGCCAGCAGCTCAAACAGGGGAAGCAATCAGCCCCAGCATTTT. Translation: CASSSNRGSNQPQHF.

V gene TRBV7-9 combines with J gene TRBJ2-5; the D is unclear. Trimming stripped 2 bases from V and 2 bases from J, with 12 bases between. Per the germline V gene, CDR1 is SEHNR and CDR2 is FQNEAQ (reference sequence). This CDR3 spans 15 amino acids. This chain's CDR3 is CASSLWMGRQETQYF. The CDR3 nucleotides are TGTGCCAGCAGCTTATGGATGGGTAGGCAAGAGACCCAGTACTTC.

This clone was counted a single time. This rearrangement joins TRBV19 to TRBJ2-6; maybe TRBD1 (5 bases). Germline V lookup: CDR1 LNHDA, CDR2 SQIVND (reference sequence). This CDR3 has 18 amino acids. V shed 7 bases and J shed 0 bases, with 19 bases lying between them. The CDR3 DNA reads as TGTGCCAGTATGCCCACCCCAGGGTATAACTCTGGGGCCAACGTCCTGACTTTC. It is translated as CASMPTPGYNSGANVLTF. Full variable domain (outside the CDR3, taken from reference TRBV19 and TRBJ2-6): DGGITQSPKYLFRKEGQNVTLSCEQNLNHDAMYWYRQDPGQGLRLIYYSQIVNDFQKGDIAEGYSVSREKKESFPLTVTSAQKNPTAFYLCASMPTPGYNSGANVLTFGAGSRLTVL.

The V call is TRBV7-9, the J call TRBJ2-7, with 12 nucleotides matching TRBD2. Trimming took 4 bases from V and 2 from J; bases not matched to a gene: 6. This CDR3 has 16 residues. CDR1 is SEHNR, CDR2 FQNEAQ, per germline (reference sequence). The CDR3 is CASSWTSGTRTYEQYF. DNA for the CDR3: TGTGCCAGCAGCTGGACTAGCGGGACAAGAACCTACGAGCAGTACTTC. Full variable domain (remainder filled in from reference TRBV7-9 and TRBJ2-7): DTGVSQNPRHKITKRGQNVTFRCDPISEHNRLYWYRQTLGQGPEFLTYFQNEAQLEKSRLLSDRFSAERPKGSFSTLEIQRTEQGDSAMYLCASSWTSGTRTYEQYFGPGTRLTVT.

V is TRBV11-2 and J is TRBJ2-2; unclear D gene. V gave up 2 bases and J gave up 0 bases, with 1 base separating them. Germline values: CDR1 SGHAT, CDR2 FQNNGV. The CDR3 has 13 residues. CDR3 DNA sequence: TGTGCCAGCAGCTTAACGAACACCGGGGAGCTGTTTTTT. Translating it yields CASSLTNTGELFF. Full variable domain (missing parts from reference TRBV11-2 and TRBJ2-2): EAGVAQSPRYKIIEKRQSVAFWCNPISGHATLYWYQQILGQGPKLLIQFQNNGVVDDSQLPKDRFSAERLKGVDSTLKIQPAKLEDSAVYLCASSLTNTGELFFGEGSRLTVL.

V is TRBV7-2 and J is TRBJ2-7, with TRBD1 matching over 12 bases. The CDR3 covers 16 residues. Looked up from germline, CDR1 is SGHTA and CDR2 is FQGNSA. J gave up 7 bases and V 5 bases, and 12 bases lay outside the gene matches. The CDR3 DNA sequence: TGTGCCAGCAGCAAAGGGGCGGGACAGGGGGCGGGAGAGCAGTACTTC. This translates into CASSKGAGQGAGEQYF.

The genes are TRBV10-3 and TRBJ2-1; D is possibly TRBD2 (6 bases). This CDR3 is 14 amino acids long. CDR1 is ENHRY, CDR2 SYGVKD, per germline. V was cut by 5 bases and J by 0 bases, with 8 bases left in between. CDR3 sequence (DNA): TGTGCCATCAGTCTCGGGAGCTCCTACAATGAGCAGTTCTTC. Translated: CAISLGSSYNEQFF.

The V gene is TRBV19, the J gene TRBJ1-6; D is ambiguous. CDR3 length: 16 residues. In germline, CDR1 is LNHDA, CDR2 SQIVND (reference sequence). Trimming left V 6 bases short and J 4 bases short, with 16 bases between. The DNA of the CDR3 is TGTGCCAGTAGCCTAGGGAACTCTGCTTATAATTCACCCCTCCACTTT. Translated, it gives CASSLGNSAYNSPLHF.

The chain uses TRBV5-1 and TRBJ2-1; TRBD2 matches at 7 bases. Germline V gene data show CDR1 as SGHRS and CDR2 as YFSETQ. J was trimmed by 4 bases and V by 8 bases; bases with no gene match: 9. This CDR3 contains 14 residues. Here the CDR3 reads CASAEAGMYNEQFF. The CDR3 DNA reads TGCGCCAGTGCCGAAGCGGGAATGTACAATGAGCAGTTCTTC.

The J gene is TRBJ2-3, the V gene TRBV7-3; 7 bases map to TRBD2. Germline V lookup: CDR1 SGHTA, CDR2 FQGTGA. V was clipped by 2 bases and J by 4 bases; unmatched bases: 3. The CDR3 is 14 residues long. This CDR3 reads CASSLGGSSDTQYF. CDR3 nucleotide sequence: TGTGCCAGCAGCTTAGGCGGGAGTTCAGATACGCAGTATTTT.

The chain is built from TRBV19 and TRBJ2-7, with 10 bases that match TRBD2. This CDR3 has 14 residues. The junction had 3 bases not matched to a gene; V was cut back by 5 bases and J by 2 bases. The germline CDR1 and CDR2 sequences are LNHDA and SQIVND (reference sequence). The CDR3 is CASSSLAGAYEQYF. The CDR3 region has the DNA TGTGCCAGTAGTTCGCTAGCGGGGGCCTACGAGCAGTACTTC.

The chain joins TRBV7-9 to TRBJ2-3; tentative D call: TRBD1 (6 bases). CDR1 and CDR2 (germline): SEHNR, FQNEAQ (reference sequence). The CDR3 spans 14 residues. V was cut by 5 bases and J by 5 bases, with 14 bases left in between. The CDR3 nucleotides are TGTGCCAGCAGCCGAACCCGACAGGAAGATACGCAGTATTTT. It encodes CASSRTRQEDTQYF.